This TCR beta chain was identified during a study of T cells after yellow fever vaccination. In making TCR cDNA, 5'RACE template switching added a universal primer site and UMIs to it. Via MiXCR, TCRdb re-called the 5' RACE reads, giving one row per CDR3 protein. The repertoire holds just under 600,000 distinct CDR3 sequences, with roughly 14% as singletons. CDR3 size: 17 residues. Details on this clonotype: Its antigen is unidentified.

Findings of the study overall: A minor fraction of clonotypes spanned both CD4 and CD8 compartments. A weaker secondary response peaked on day 5, the primary on day 15. Reappearance after the booster was seen for most primary-vaccination clones, at around 95% CD4 and 75% to 90% CD8.

The source of this sequence is a man aged 25 to 45 who received the YFV17D yellow fever vaccine. Source: PBMCs, taken on the day of the yellow fever booster vaccination. V is TRBV21-1 and J is TRBJ2-7; TRBD1, the table's D call, lacks a check against the DNA. TRBV21-1 corresponds to a pseudogene. CDR3 bases: TGTGCCAGCAGCAAAGGGAGGGGGACAGGGGCCATCTACGAGCAGTACTTC. It yields the protein CASSKGRGTGAIYEQYF.